Described below is a single T cell receptor (beta chain) sequence and its context. The sample comes from a study of blood T cell repertoires in COVID-19. The V segment lost 5 bases and the J segment 7 bases; nucleotides outside the gene matches: 16. Germline CDR1 reads SGHAT; CDR2 reads FQNNGV. CDR3 length equals 17 residues. In the authors' methods: Quantification of nucleated cells was approximated via reference gene primer amplification. Assay used: immunoSEQ multiplex PCR; TCRdb lists only in-frame clones, some missing. V, J and clone size were drawn from that table, and D and trimming were deduced from the DNA. The repertoire has about 330,000 clones, 85% of them found once; the top ten carry about 7%.

The specimen sequenced was peripheral blood. The clonotype comes from a human donor in a cohort sampled during active COVID-19. The chain recombines TRBV11-2 with TRBJ2-1, with 8 bases matching TRBD2. The CDR3 reads CASSPTRGGRYRNEQFF. As DNA, the CDR3 is TGTGCCAGCAGCCCAACCCGCGGGGGGCGGTATAGGAATGAGCAGTTCTTC.